The 12 T cell receptor beta chains in this list originate from one sample, sequenced in a study of patients and donors after allogeneic stem cell transplantation (dated by TCRdb to between 2020 and 2021). Libraries were built with RT-PCR. The sequencer listed for this sample is NextSeq 550. TCRdb reanalyzed the raw reads on its own, using fastp at Q25 for trimming and MiXCR for clone calling, and kept in-frame beta chains. Each CDR3 protein gets just one entry, which takes the most common genes and DNA from the rows behind it. This sample is represented by about 960,000 distinct CDR3 sequences; 15% to 20% of them were singletons. The top ten hold about 6% of the sample. Sequenced sample: blood, either unsorted or a sorted T cell fraction (not recorded which). The receptors here all came from a human donor who was either an allogeneic HSCT recipient or a stem cell or donor lymphocyte infusion donor (not recorded which). It is not recorded whose cells these are; they may come from a transplant donor.

On this clonotype: One end of the junction fails to match germline, which may point to a read error. The chain recombines TRBV7-7 with TRBJ2-1, with TRBD2 as a possible D gene (5 bases). The CDR3 has 14 amino acids. Germline CDR1 and CDR2: SSHAT and FNYEAQ (reference sequence). This chain's CDR3 is CASSGFGRNNEQFF. The CDR3 bases are TGTGCTAGCAGCGGTTTCGGACGGAACAATGAGCAGTTCTTC.

This clonotype has just a few counts. The V call is TRBV4-1, the J call TRBJ2-5; D possibly corresponds to TRBD2 (5 bases). V was trimmed by 4 bases and J by 5 bases, leaving 20 bases between them. The germline gives CDR1 MGHRA, CDR2 YSYEKL. The CDR3 length is 16 residues. The CDR3 protein is CASSRGLAGGTETQYF. The CDR3 coding sequence is TGCGCCAGCAGCCGAGGACTGGCCGGTGGTACGGAGACCCAGTACTTC.

This clonotype was seen a few times. V usage is TRBV12-3 or TRBV12-4 and J usage is TRBJ2-5; TRBD2 agrees at 11 bases. The CDR3 is 16 amino acids. V trimming: 6 bases; J trimming: 3 bases; junction bases outside the gene matches: 9. CDR3 protein: CASSRGSGRAKETQYF. The CDR3 region has the DNA TGTGCCAGCAGCCGAGGTAGCGGGAGGGCCAAAGAGACCCAGTACTTC.

J is TRBJ1-5 and V is TRBV10-3; a weak D match, TRBD1 (5 bases). V was cut by 7 bases and J by 1 base, with 11 bases left in between. CDR1 and CDR2 (germline): ENHRY, SYGVKD. The CDR3 extends over 14 amino acids. The CDR3 region is CAITPGPSNQPQHF. As DNA, the CDR3 is TGTGCCATCACCCCAGGGCCCAGCAATCAGCCCCAGCATTTT.

The CDR3, as DNA: TGTGCCAGCAGTATCTTTGGCGGTGGGTTGGCCCAGTACTTC. Amino acid sequence: CASSIFGGGLAQYF. The gene calls are TRBV12-3 or TRBV12-4 and TRBJ2-5, with D uncertain. There are 14 residues in the CDR3. V dropped 5 bases and J dropped 9 bases, with 19 bases sitting between them.

This clonotype appeared a few times. The J gene is TRBJ1-1, the V gene TRBV12-3 or TRBV12-4, with D unclear. This CDR3 has 14 amino acids. The V end lost 5 bases, the J end lost 2 bases, and 12 bases lay between the germline ends. In DNA, the CDR3 is TGTGCCAGCAGTCAAAGGGCTTTAAACACTGAAGCTTTCTTT. This gives the protein CASSQRALNTEAFF.

The chain carries TRBV28 and TRBJ2-1; no reliable D call. Between the trimmed V and J ends, which lost 5 bases and 0 bases, there was a span of 11 bases. Germline loops: CDR1 MDHEN, CDR2 SYDVKM. The CDR3 length is 15 residues. CDR3: CASSLPYSSYNEQFF. DNA for the CDR3: TGTGCCAGCAGTCTCCCTTATAGCTCCTACAATGAGCAGTTCTTC.

This clonotype was seen only a few times. The rearrangement uses TRBV7-8 and TRBJ2-1; 14 bases are a match to TRBD2. The CDR3 has 18 amino acids. Germline CDR1 and CDR2: SGHVS and FQNEAQ. The junction had 6 bases not matched to a gene; V was cut back by 3 bases and J by 2 bases. The CDR3 coding sequence is TGTGCCAGCAGCTTCCCGGGACTAGCGGGAGACGCCTACAATGAGCAGTTCTTC. It codes for CASSFPGLAGDAYNEQFF. Based on the CDR3 plus reference TRBV7-8 and TRBJ2-1, the full variable domain is GAGVSQSPRYKVAKRGQDVALRCDPISGHVSLFWYQQALGQGPEFLTYFQNEAQLDKSGLPSDRFFAERPEGSVSTLKIQRTQQEDSAVYLCASSFPGLAGDAYNEQFFGPGTRLTVL.

The rearrangement joins TRBV2 to TRBJ2-1, with D perhaps given as TRBD1 or TRBD2 (6 bases each). The length of the CDR3 is 14 residues. CDR1 SNHLY and CDR2 FYNNEI come from the germline V gene. The V gene lost 3 bases and the J gene lost 4 bases, with 10 bases spanning the gap. The CDR3: CASSDTGTYNEQFF. The CDR3 coding sequence is TGTGCCAGCAGTGATACAGGGACTTACAATGAGCAGTTCTTC.

This clonotype was counted only a few times. This chain joins TRBV7-2 and TRBJ2-1; D gene ambiguous. Trimming took off 2 bases at V and 11 bases at J, with 10 bases between the two ends. The CDR3 runs 12 residues. CDR1 and CDR2 (germline): SGHTA, FQGNSA. In DNA, the CDR3 is TGTGCCAGCAGCTTACCGCCGGATAAGCAGTTCTTC. This translates into CASSLPPDKQFF.

In its sample, this clonotype was seen a few times. V and J are TRBV5-5 and TRBJ1-4; D not resolved. Between the trimmed V and J ends, which lost 0 bases and 3 bases, there was a span of 12 bases. The CDR3 runs to 16 residues. Per the germline V gene, CDR1 is SGHKS and CDR2 is YYEKEE (reference sequence). DNA for the CDR3: TGTGCCAGCAGCTTGGCCGGAATCCATGCTAATGAAAAACTGTTTTTT. Translated, it gives CASSLAGIHANEKLFF.

This clonotype occurred many times. CDR3 loop: CASSSTERPHEQYF. CDR3 nucleotide sequence: TGTGCCAGCAGTTCTACCGAACGACCTCACGAGCAGTACTTC. The chain employs TRBV12-3 or TRBV12-4 and TRBJ2-7; D is uncertain. With 4 bases removed from V and 5 bases from J, the gap between germline ends came to 15 bases. The CDR3 has 14 residues.